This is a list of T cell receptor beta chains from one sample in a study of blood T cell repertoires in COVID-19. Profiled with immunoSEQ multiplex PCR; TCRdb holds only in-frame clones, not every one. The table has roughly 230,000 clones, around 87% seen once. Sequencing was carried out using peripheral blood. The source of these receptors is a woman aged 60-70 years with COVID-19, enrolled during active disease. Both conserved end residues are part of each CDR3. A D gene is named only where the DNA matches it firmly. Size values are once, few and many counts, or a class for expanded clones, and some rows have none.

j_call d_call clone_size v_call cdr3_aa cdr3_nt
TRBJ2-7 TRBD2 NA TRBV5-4 CASSSWGGRREQYF TGTGCCAGCAGCTCATGGGGGGGTCGGAGGGAGCAGTACTTC
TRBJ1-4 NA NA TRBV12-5 CASGLVTGWSVEKLFF TGTGCTAGTGGTTTGGTAACGGGGTGGTCAGTAGAAAAACTGTTTTTT
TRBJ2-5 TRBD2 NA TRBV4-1 CASSQTGGRETQYF TGCGCCAGTTCACAGACGGGGGGGCGGGAGACCCAGTACTTC
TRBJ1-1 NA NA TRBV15 CATSREGRGAFF TGTGCCACCAGCAGAGAGGGGCGAGGAGCTTTCTTT
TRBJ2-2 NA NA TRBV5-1 CASRLAFQRTGELFF TGCGCCAGCAGACTGGCGTTCCAGCGAACCGGGGAGCTGTTTTTT
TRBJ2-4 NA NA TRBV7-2 CASSLEYGKNIQYF TGTGCCAGCAGCTTGGAGTACGGCAAAAACATTCAGTACTTC
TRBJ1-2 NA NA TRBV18 CASSPSQTDYGYTF TGTGCCAGCTCACCGTCCCAGACAGACTATGGCTACACCTTC
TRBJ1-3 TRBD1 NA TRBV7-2 CASSLDRARNTIYF TGTGCCAGCAGCCTGGACAGGGCGCGAAACACCATATATTTT
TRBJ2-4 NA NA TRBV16 CASSQREVQGPAKNIQYF TGTGCCAGCAGCCAAAGAGAAGTACAGGGCCCAGCCAAAAACATTCAGTACTTC
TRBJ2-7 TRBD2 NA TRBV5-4 CASSIPDGGASLEQYF TGTGCCAGCAGCATCCCGGACGGGGGGGCGTCTCTCGAGCAGTACTTC
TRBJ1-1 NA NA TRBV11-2 CASSSSQVKAFF TGTGCCAGCAGCTCCTCACAGGTAAAGGCTTTCTTT
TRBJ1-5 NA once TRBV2 CASSVRLIDQPQHF TGTGCCAGCAGCGTCAGACTTATTGATCAGCCCCAGCATTTT
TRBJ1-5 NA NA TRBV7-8 CASSLAQREAQHF TGTGCCAGCAGCTTAGCGCAGAGGGAGGCCCAGCATTTT
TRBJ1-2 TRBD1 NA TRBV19 CASSPYPRGGSNYGYTF TGTGCCAGTAGCCCCTATCCCCGAGGGGGCTCTAACTATGGCTACACCTTC
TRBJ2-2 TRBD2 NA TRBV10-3 CATATSGGAPGELFF TGTGCCACCGCGACTAGCGGGGGGGCCCCCGGGGAGCTGTTTTTT
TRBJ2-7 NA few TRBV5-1 CASSLSADREQYF TGCGCCAGCAGCTTATCGGCCGACAGGGAGCAGTACTTC
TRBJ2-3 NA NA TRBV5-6 CASSLGASTDTQYF TGTGCCAGCAGCTTGGGGGCCAGCACAGATACGCAGTATTTT
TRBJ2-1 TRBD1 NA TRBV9 CASSPTTGAYNEQFF TGTGCCAGCAGCCCCACGACAGGGGCCTACAATGAGCAGTTCTTC
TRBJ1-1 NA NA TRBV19 CASSIREVGNTEAFF TGTGCCAGTAGTATCAGGGAGGTAGGAAACACTGAAGCTTTCTTT
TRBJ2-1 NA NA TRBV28 CASSLDPDDNEQFF TGTGCCAGCAGTCTAGACCCCGACGACAATGAGCAGTTCTTC
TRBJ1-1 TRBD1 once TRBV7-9 CASSPRAGTGRTEAFF TGTGCCAGCAGCCCACGGGCCGGGACAGGGAGGACTGAAGCTTTCTTT
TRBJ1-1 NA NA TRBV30 CAARGGQNTEAFF TGTGCCGCAAGGGGAGGGCAGAACACTGAAGCTTTCTTT
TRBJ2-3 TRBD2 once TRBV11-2 CASSLTSGGFTDTQYF TGTGCCAGCAGCTTAACTAGCGGGGGCTTCACAGATACGCAGTATTTT
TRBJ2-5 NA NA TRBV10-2 CASSDWGRETQYF TGCGCCAGCAGTGATTGGGGGAGGGAGACCCAGTACTTC
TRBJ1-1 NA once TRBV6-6 CASTITGNTEAFF TGTGCCAGCACCATAACAGGGAACACTGAAGCTTTCTTT
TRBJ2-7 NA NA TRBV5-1 CASSLGYSYEQYF TGCGCCAGCAGCTTGGGCTACTCCTACGAGCAGTACTTC
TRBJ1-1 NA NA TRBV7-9 CASSLVSVNTEAFF TGTGCCAGCAGCTTAGTTTCGGTGAACACTGAAGCTTTCTTT
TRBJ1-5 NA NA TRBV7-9 CASSLGGLPGQPQHF TGTGCCAGCAGCTTAGGGGGGCTCCCCGGGCAGCCCCAGCATTTT
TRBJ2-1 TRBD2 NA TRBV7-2 CASSRYPSSGGDNEQFF TGTGCCAGCAGTCGTTATCCGTCTAGCGGGGGGGACAATGAGCAGTTCTTC
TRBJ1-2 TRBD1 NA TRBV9 CASSLRPGTGLNGYTF TGTGCCAGCAGCCTACGGCCCGGGACAGGGTTGAATGGCTACACCTTC
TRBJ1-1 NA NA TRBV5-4 CASSLAGGNTEAFF TGTGCCAGCAGCTTGGCGGGGGGGAACACTGAAGCTTTCTTT
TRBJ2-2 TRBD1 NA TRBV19 CATRDRGLTRTGELFF TGTGCCACCCGGGACAGGGGCCTAACCAGGACCGGGGAGCTGTTTTTT
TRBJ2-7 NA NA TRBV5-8 CASSFGTAGGLYEQYF TGTGCCAGCAGCTTCGGGACAGCTGGGGGGCTCTACGAGCAGTACTTC
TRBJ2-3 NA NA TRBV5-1 CASSYDRSTDTQYF TGCGCCAGCAGCTACGACAGAAGCACAGATACGCAGTATTTT
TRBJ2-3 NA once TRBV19 CASSTRTAGSTDTQYF TGTGCCAGTAGTACTAGGACAGCAGGCAGCACAGATACGCAGTATTTT
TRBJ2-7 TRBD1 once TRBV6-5 CASTSDRGYEQYF TGTGCCAGCACCTCTGACAGGGGCTACGAGCAGTACTTC
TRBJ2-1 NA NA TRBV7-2 CASSGREGEQFF TGTGCCAGCAGCGGGCGTGAGGGTGAGCAGTTCTTC
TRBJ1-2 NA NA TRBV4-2 CASSQGGRTGEGYTF TGTGCCAGCAGCCAAGGAGGGCGGACCGGTGAAGGCTACACCTTC
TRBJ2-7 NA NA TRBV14 CASSPMVTATEQYF TGTGCCAGCAGCCCGATGGTGACTGCGACCGAGCAGTACTTC
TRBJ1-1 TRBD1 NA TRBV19 CASFSRGTEAFF TGTGCCAGTTTCTCCAGGGGGACTGAAGCTTTCTTT
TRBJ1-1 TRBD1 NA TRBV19 CASSNGQENTEAFF TGTGCCAGTAGTAACGGACAGGAGAACACTGAAGCTTTCTTT
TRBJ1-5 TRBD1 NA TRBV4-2 CASSVRQGASNQPQHF TGTGCCAGCAGCGTACGACAGGGGGCGAGCAATCAGCCCCAGCATTTT
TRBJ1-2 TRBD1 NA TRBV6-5 CASRSTPGTEDGYTF TGTGCCAGCAGATCGACTCCGGGGACAGAGGATGGCTACACCTTC
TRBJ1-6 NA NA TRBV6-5 CASSLRAASRSPLHF TGTGCCAGCAGTTTGCGGGCAGCGTCGCGTTCACCCCTCCACTTT
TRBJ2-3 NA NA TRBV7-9 CASSFRSSGGTQYF TGTGCCAGCAGCTTCCGGTCTTCTGGTGGTACGCAGTATTTT
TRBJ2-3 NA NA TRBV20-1 CSASPTDTQYF TGCAGTGCTAGTCCAACAGATACGCAGTATTTT
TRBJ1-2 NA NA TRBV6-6 CASYGGGYGYTF TGTGCCAGCTACGGGGGAGGCTATGGCTACACCTTC
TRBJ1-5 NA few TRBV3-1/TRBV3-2 CASSQDSRGGNQPQHF TGTGCCAGCAGCCAAGATTCTCGGGGAGGCAATCAGCCCCAGCATTTT
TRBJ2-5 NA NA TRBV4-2 CASSQARSGLSETQYF TGTGCCAGCAGCCAAGCGCGATCGGGACTTTCAGAGACCCAGTACTTC
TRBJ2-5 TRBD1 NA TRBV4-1 CASSQVYNRGLLETQYF TGCGCCAGCAGCCAAGTTTACAACAGGGGCCTTTTGGAGACCCAGTACTTC
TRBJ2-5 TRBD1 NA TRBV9 CASSPHIPGTGQETQYF TGTGCCAGCAGCCCGCACATTCCCGGGACAGGACAAGAGACCCAGTACTTC
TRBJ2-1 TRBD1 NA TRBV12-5 CASGKGQGYEQFF TGTGCTAGTGGTAAAGGACAGGGCTATGAGCAGTTCTTC
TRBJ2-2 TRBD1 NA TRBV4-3 CASSQEMDRGTGELFF TGCGCCAGCAGCCAAGAAATGGACAGGGGGACCGGGGAGCTGTTTTTT
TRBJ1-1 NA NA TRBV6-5 CASRRGKDSGTEAFF TGTGCCAGCAGGAGGGGAAAGGACAGCGGTACTGAAGCTTTCTTT
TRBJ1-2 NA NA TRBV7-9 CASSLSFAGGDGYTF TGTGCCAGCAGCTTATCCTTTGCGGGCGGCGATGGCTACACCTTC